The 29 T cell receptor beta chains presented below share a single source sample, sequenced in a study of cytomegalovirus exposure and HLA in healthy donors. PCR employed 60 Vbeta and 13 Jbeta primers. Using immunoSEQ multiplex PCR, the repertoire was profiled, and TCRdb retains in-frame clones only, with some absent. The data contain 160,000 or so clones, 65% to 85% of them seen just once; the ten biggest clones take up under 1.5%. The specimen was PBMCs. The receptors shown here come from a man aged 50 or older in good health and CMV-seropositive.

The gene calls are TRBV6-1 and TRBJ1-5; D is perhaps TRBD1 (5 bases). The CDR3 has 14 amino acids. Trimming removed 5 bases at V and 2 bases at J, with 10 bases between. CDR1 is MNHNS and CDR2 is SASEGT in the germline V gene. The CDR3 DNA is TGTGCCAGCAGTTCAGGGTCGGGCAATCAGCCCCAGCATTTT. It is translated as CASSSGSGNQPQHF.

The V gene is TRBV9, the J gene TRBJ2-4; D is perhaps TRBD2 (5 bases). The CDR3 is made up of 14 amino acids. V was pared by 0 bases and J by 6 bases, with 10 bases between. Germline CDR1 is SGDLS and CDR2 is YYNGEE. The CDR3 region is CASSVEVGGNIQYF. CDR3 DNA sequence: TGTGCCAGCAGCGTAGAGGTAGGAGGAAACATTCAGTACTTC.

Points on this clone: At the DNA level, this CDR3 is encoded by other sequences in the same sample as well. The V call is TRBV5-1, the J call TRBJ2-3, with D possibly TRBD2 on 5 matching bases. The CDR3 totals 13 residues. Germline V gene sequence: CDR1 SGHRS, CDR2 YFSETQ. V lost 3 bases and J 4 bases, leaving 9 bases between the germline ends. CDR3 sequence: CASSSEGADTQYF. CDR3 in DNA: TGCGCCAGCAGCTCCGAGGGTGCAGATACGCAGTATTTT.

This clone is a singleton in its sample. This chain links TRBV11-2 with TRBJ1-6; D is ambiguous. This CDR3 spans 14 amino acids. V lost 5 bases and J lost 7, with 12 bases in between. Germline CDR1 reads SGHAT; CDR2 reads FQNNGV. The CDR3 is CASSDIRGNSPLHF. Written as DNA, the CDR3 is TGTGCCAGCAGCGACATCCGCGGGAATTCACCCCTCCACTTT.

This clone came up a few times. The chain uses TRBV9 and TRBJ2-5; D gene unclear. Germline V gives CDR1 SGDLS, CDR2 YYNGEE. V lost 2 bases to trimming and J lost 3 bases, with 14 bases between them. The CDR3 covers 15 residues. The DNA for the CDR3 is TGTGCCAGCAGCGTCGAAGCTAGTTGGGAAGAGACCCAGTACTTC. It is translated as CASSVEASWEETQYF.

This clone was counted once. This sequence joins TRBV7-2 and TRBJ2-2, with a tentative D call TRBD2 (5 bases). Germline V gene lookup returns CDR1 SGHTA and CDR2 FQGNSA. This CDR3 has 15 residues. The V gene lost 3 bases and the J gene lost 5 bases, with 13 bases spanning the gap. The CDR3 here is CASSFDYSRTGELFF. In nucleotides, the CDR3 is TGTGCCAGCAGCTTCGACTATTCGAGGACCGGGGAGCTGTTTTTT.

CDR3 loop: CASSSSWLAGTSSYNEQFF. The CDR3 region has the DNA TGTGCCAGCAGTTCGTCCTGGCTAGCGGGTACCAGCTCCTACAATGAGCAGTTCTTC. The chain recombines TRBV28 with TRBJ2-1; 8 nucleotides match TRBD2. CDR1 MDHEN and CDR2 SYDVKM come from the germline V gene. The CDR3 loop spans 19 amino acids. Trimming removed 4 bases from V and 0 bases from J; junction bases left unmatched: 14.

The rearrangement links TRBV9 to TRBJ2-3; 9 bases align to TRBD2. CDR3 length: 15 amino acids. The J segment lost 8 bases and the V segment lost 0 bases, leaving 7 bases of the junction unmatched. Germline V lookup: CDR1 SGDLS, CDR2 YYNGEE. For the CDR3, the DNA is TGTGCCAGCAGCGTAGTAGCTAGCGGGGAAGGTACGCAGTATTTT. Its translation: CASSVVASGEGTQYF. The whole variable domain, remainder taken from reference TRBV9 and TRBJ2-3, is DSGVTQTPKHLITATGQRVTLRCSPRSGDLSVYWYQQSLDQGLQFLIQYYNGEERAKGNILERFSAQQFPDLHSELNLSSLELGDSALYFCASSVVASGEGTQYFGPGTRLTVL.

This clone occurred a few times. CDR3 sequence: CASSVFSGTSGSTDTQYF. Here the CDR3 DNA reads TGTGCCAGCAGCGTATTTTCTGGGACTAGCGGGAGCACAGATACGCAGTATTTT. The V and J genes are TRBV9 and TRBJ2-3, with 12 bases that match TRBD2. With 1 base clipped from V and 0 bases from J, the junction kept 6 bases outside the gene matches. The CDR3 extends over 18 amino acids. Per the germline V gene, CDR1 is SGDLS and CDR2 is YYNGEE.

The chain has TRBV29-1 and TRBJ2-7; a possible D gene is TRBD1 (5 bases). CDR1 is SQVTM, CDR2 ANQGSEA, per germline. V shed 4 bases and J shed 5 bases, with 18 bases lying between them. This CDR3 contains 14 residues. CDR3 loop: CSVGKGVAVNEQYF. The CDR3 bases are TGCAGCGTTGGCAAAGGGGTGGCCGTGAACGAGCAGTACTTC.

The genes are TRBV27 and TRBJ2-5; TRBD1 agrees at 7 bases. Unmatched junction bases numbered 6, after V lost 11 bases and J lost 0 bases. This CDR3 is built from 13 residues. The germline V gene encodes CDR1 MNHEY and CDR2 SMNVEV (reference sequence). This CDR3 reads CAAGQAYQETQYF. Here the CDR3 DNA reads TGTGCCGCTGGACAGGCGTACCAAGAGACCCAGTACTTC.

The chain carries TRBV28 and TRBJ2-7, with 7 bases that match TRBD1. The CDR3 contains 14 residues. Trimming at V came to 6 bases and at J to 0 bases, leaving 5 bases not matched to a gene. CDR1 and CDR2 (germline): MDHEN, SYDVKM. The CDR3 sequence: CASRSGTASYEQYF. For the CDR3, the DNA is TGTGCCAGCAGATCCGGGACAGCCTCCTACGAGCAGTACTTC.

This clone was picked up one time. CDR3 region: CASSRTGTYQETQYF. CDR3 bases: TGTGCCAGCAGCCGGACAGGGACCTACCAAGAGACCCAGTACTTC. The V and J genes are TRBV2 and TRBJ2-5; TRBD1 matches at 8 bases. V trimming: 6 bases; J trimming: 0 bases; junction bases outside the gene matches: 6. Germline loops: CDR1 SNHLY, CDR2 FYNNEI. The CDR3 spans 15 residues.

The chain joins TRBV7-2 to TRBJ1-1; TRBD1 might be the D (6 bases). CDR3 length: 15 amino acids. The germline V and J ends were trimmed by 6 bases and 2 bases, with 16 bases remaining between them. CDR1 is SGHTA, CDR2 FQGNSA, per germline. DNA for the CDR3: TGTGCCAGCAGACTACAGGGACAAACTAACACTGAAGCTTTCTTT. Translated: CASRLQGQTNTEAFF.

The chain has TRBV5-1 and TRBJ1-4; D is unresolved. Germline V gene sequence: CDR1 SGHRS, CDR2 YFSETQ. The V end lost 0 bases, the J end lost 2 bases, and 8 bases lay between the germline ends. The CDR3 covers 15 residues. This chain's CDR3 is CASSLAPGTNEKLFF. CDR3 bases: TGCGCCAGCAGCTTGGCCCCGGGTACTAATGAAAAACTGTTTTTT.

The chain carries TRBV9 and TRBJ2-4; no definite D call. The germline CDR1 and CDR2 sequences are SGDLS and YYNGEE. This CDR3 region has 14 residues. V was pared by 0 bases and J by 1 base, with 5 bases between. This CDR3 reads CASSVGSAKNIQYF. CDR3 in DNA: TGTGCCAGCAGCGTAGGGAGCGCCAAAAACATTCAGTACTTC.

As DNA, the CDR3 is TGTGCCTGGAGTGGGGGAGGTGGGGAGACCCAGTACTTC. Encoded protein: CAWSGGGGETQYF. The chain joins TRBV30 to TRBJ2-5; D is perhaps TRBD2 (6 bases). In germline, CDR1 is GTSNPN, CDR2 SVGIG (reference sequence). CDR3 length equals 13 residues. The V gene lost 1 base and the J gene lost 5 bases, with 11 bases spanning the gap.

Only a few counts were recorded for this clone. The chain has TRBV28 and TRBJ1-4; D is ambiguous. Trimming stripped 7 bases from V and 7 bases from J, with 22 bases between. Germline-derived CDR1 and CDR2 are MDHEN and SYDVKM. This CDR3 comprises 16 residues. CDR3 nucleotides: TGTGCCAGCATAACTTATAGGGAGGGCCGGGGTGAAAAACTGTTTTTT. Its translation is CASITYREGRGEKLFF. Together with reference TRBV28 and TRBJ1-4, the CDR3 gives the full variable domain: DVKVTQSSRYLVKRTGEKVFLECVQDMDHENMFWYRQDPGLGLRLIYFSYDVKMKEKGDIPEGYSVSREKKERFSLILESASTNQTSMYLCASITYREGRGEKLFFGSGTQLSVL.

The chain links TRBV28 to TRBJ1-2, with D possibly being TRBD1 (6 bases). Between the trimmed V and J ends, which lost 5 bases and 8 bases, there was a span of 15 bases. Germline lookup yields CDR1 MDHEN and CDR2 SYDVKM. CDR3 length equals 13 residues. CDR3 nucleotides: TGTGCCAGCAGTCGGGACAACGTTGGAGGCTACACCTTC. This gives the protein CASSRDNVGGYTF.

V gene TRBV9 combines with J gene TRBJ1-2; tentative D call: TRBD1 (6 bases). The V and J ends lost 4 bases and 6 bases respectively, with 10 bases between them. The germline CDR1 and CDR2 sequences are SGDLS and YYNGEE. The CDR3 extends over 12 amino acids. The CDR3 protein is CASSYNRDGYTF. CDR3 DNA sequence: TGTGCCAGCAGCTATAACAGGGATGGCTACACCTTC.

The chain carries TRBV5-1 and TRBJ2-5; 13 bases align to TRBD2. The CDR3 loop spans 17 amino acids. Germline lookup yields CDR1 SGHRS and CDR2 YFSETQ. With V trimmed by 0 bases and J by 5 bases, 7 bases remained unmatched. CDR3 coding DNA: TGCGCCAGCAGCTTGGGCCTACTAGCGGGGGGGGAGGAGACCCAGTACTTC. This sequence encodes CASSLGLLAGGEETQYF.

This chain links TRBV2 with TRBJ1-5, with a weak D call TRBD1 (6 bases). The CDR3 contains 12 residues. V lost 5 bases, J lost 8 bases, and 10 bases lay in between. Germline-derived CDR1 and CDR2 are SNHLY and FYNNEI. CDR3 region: CASSTGREPQHF. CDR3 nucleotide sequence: TGTGCCAGCAGTACAGGGAGAGAGCCCCAGCATTTT.

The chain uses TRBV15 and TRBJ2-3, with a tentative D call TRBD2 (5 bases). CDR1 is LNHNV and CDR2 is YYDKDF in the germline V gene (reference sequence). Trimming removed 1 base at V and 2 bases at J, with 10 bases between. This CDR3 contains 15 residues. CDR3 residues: CATSRAIRDTDTQYF. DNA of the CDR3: TGTGCCACCAGCAGAGCAATCCGGGACACAGATACGCAGTATTTT.

The CDR3 here is CASSLTGQVETQYF. CDR3 nucleotides: TGTGCCAGCAGCTTAACGGGACAGGTGGAGACCCAGTACTTC. The rearrangement links TRBV7-3 to TRBJ2-5, with 8 positions matching TRBD1. V lost 0 bases and J lost 5; bases outside the gene matches: 2. From germline, CDR1 is SGHTA and CDR2 FQGTGA. This CDR3 has 14 residues.

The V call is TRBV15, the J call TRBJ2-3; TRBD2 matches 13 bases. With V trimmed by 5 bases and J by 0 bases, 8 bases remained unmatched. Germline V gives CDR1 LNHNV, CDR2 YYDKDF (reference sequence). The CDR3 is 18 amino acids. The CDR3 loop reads CATSPGLAGVHSTDTQYF. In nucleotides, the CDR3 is TGTGCCACCAGCCCCGGACTAGCGGGGGTCCATAGCACAGATACGCAGTATTTT.

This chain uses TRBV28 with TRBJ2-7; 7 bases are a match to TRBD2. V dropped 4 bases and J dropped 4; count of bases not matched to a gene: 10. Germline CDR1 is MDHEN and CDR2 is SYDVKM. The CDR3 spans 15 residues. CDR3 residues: CASSSPGGGGYEQYF. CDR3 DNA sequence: TGTGCCAGCAGTTCTCCGGGGGGAGGAGGATACGAGCAGTACTTC.

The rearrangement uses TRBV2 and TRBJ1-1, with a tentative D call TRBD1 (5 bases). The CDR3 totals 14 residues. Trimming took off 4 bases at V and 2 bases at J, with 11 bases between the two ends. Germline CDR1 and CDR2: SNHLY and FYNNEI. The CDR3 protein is CASSVQGPNTEAFF. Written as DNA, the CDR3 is TGTGCCAGCAGTGTGCAGGGTCCAAACACTGAAGCTTTCTTT.

The CDR3 loop reads CASSMQGADTQYF. DNA of the CDR3: TGTGCCAGTAGTATGCAGGGGGCTGATACGCAGTATTTT. The chain combines TRBV19 with TRBJ2-3; 8 nucleotides agree with TRBD1. The CDR3 totals 13 residues. The junction had 2 bases not matched to a gene; V was cut back by 3 bases and J by 6 bases. Germline V CDR1 and CDR2: LNHDA, SQIVND (reference sequence).

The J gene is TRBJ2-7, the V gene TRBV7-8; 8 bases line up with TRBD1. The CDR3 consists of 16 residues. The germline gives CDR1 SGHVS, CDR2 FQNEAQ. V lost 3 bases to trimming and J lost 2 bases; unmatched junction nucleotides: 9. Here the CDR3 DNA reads TGTGCCAGCAGCTTGGGTCGACAGGGGAGTACCTACGAGCAGTACTTC. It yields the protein CASSLGRQGSTYEQYF.